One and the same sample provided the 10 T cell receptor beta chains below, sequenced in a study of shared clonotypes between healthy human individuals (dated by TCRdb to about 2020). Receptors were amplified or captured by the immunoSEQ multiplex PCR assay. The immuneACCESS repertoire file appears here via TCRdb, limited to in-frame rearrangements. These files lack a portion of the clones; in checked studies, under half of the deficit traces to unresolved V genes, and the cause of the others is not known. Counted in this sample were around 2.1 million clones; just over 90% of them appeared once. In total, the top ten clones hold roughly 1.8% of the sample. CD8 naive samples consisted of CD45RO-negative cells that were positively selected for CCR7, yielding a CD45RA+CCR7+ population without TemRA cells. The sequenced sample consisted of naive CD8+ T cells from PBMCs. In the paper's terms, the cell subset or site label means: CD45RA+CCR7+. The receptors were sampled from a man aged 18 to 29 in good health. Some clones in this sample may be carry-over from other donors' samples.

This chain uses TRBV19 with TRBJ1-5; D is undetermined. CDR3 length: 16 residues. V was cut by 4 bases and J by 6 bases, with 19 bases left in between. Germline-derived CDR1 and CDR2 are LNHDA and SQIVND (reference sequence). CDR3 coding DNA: TGTGCCAGTAGTACGACCCGGGAAGGTGGGAGTCAGCCCCAGCATTTT. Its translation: CASSTTREGGSQPQHF.

The CDR3, as DNA: TGTGCCAGCATGGATGCGGGGTCAGAAGCTTTCTTT. Encoded protein: CASMDAGSEAFF. This chain links TRBV13 with TRBJ1-1; D is unclear. The CDR3 totals 12 residues. Trimming took off 7 bases at V and 8 bases at J, with 14 bases between the two ends. Germline V CDR1 and CDR2: PRHDT, FYEKMQ (reference sequence).

CDR3 in DNA: TGTGCCAGCAGTTTACCAACATTAAGCGGGAGGGTGACAGATACGCAGTATTTT. It yields the protein CASSLPTLSGRVTDTQYF. V usage is TRBV27 and J usage is TRBJ2-3, with 10 nucleotides matching TRBD2. Trimming at V came to 2 bases and at J to 3 bases, leaving 11 bases not matched to a gene. The CDR3 loop spans 18 amino acids. In germline, CDR1 is MNHEY, CDR2 SMNVEV (reference sequence).

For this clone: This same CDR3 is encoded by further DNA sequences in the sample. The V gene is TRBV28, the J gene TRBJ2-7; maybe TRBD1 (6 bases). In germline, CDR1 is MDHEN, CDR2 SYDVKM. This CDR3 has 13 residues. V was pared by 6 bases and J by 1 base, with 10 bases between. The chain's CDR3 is CASRPTGSYEQYF. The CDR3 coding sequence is TGTGCCAGCAGACCGACAGGTTCCTACGAGCAGTACTTC.

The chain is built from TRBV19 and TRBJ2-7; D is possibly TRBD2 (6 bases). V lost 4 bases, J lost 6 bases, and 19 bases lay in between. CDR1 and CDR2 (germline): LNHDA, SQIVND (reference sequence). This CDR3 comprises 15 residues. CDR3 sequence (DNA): TGTGCCAGTAGTACCGGACGGGGGAGAGCCCTCGAGCAGTACTTC. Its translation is CASSTGRGRALEQYF.

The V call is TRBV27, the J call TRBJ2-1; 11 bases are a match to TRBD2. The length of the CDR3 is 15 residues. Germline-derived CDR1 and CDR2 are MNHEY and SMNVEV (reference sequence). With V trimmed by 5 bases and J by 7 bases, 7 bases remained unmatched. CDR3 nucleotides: TGTGCCAGCAGTACCCGACTAGCGGGATCTAATGAGCAGTTCTTC. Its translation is CASSTRLAGSNEQFF.

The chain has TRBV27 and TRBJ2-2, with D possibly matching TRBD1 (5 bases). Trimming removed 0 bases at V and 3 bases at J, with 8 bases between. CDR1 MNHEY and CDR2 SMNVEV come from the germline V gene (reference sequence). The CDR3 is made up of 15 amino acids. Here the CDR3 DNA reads TGTGCCAGCAGTTTATCCTACAGGTACACCGGGGAGCTGTTTTTT. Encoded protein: CASSLSYRYTGELFF.

CDR3 DNA: TGTGCCTGGAGTATAGGGAACGCAGATACGCAGTATTTT. Its translation: CAWSIGNADTQYF. V usage is TRBV30 and J usage is TRBJ2-3, with D unclear. Germline values: CDR1 GTSNPN, CDR2 SVGIG (reference sequence). Trimming left V 2 bases short and J 4 bases short, with 10 bases between. The CDR3 runs 13 residues. Drawing the rest from reference TRBV30 and TRBJ2-3, the complete variable domain is SQTIHQWPATLVQPVGSPLSLECTVEGTSNPNLYWYRQAAGRGLQLLFYSVGIGQISSEVPQNLSASRPQDRQFILSSKKLLLSDSGFYLCAWSIGNADTQYFGPGTRLTVL.

The CDR3 DNA reads TGTGCCAGCAGTCCCGCCGTCGGGACGGCCGAGTTTTTTAACACTGAAGCTTTCTTT. Its translation: CASSPAVGTAEFFNTEAFF. The chain combines TRBV2 with TRBJ1-1, with D possibly matching TRBD1 (5 bases). The length of the CDR3 is 19 residues. Trimming left V 5 bases short and J 2 bases short, with 27 bases between. The germline gives CDR1 SNHLY, CDR2 FYNNEI.

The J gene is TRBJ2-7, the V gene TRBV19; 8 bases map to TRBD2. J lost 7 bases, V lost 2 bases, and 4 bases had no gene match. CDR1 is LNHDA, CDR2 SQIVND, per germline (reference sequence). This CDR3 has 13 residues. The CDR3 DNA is TGTGCCAGTAGTATACTAGCGGGTGAAGAGCAGTACTTC. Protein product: CASSILAGEEQYF.